This paragraph covers one T cell receptor (beta chain) sequence. This sample was taken from a study of blood T cell repertoires in COVID-19. Study overall: The United States, Italy and Spain were the sources of the acute and convalescent COVID-19 samples. Sources were T cells, B-cell-depleted T cells, or PBMCs; the material itself was cDNA or gDNA.

The length of the CDR3 is 16 residues. Trimming left V 4 bases short and J 2 bases short, with 15 bases between. Germline values: CDR1 LNHDA, CDR2 SQIVND (reference sequence). Per the original data handling: Reference gene primers were amplified, and this amplification served to estimate nucleated cell counts. Data came from immunoSEQ multiplex PCR; TCRdb stores just in-frame clones and leaves some out. The DNA was the basis for D and trimming; V, J and clone size are from that table. The sample yields hundreds of thousands of clones, about 85% seen once. The chain combines TRBV19 with TRBJ1-5; a possible D gene is TRBD1 (5 bases). This TCR derives from a woman at least 80 years old with acute or convalescent COVID-19. Sequenced: peripheral blood. The chain's CDR3 is CASSTPWGQGNQPQHF. CDR3 coding DNA: TGTGCCAGTAGTACCCCGTGGGGCCAGGGCAATCAGCCCCAGCATTTT.